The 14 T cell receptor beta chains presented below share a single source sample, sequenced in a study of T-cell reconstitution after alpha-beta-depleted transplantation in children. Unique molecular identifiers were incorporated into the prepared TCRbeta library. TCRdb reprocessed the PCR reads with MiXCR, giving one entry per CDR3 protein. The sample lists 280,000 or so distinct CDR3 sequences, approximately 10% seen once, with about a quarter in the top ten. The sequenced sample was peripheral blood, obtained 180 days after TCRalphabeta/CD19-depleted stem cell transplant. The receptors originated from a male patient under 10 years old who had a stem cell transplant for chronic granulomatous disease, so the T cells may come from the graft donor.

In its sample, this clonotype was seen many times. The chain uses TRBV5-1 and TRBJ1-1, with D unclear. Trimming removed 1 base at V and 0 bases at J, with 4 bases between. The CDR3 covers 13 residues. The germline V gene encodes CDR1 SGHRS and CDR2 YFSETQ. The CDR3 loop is CASSLTVNTEAFF. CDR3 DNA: TGCGCCAGCAGCTTGACTGTGAACACTGAAGCTTTCTTT.

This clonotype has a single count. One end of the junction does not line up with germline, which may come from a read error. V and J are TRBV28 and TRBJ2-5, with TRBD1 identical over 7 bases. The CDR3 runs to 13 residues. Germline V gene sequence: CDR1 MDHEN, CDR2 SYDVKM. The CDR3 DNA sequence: TGTCCCAGTATAGGACAGGCCTGGGAGTCCCAGTACTTC. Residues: CPSIGQAWESQYF. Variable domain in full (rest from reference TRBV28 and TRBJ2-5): DVKVTQSSRYLVKRTGEKVFLECVQDMDHENMFWYRQDPGLGLRLIYFSYDVKMKEKGDIPEGYSVSREKKERFSLILESASTNQTSMYLCPSIGQAWESQYFGPGTRLLVL.

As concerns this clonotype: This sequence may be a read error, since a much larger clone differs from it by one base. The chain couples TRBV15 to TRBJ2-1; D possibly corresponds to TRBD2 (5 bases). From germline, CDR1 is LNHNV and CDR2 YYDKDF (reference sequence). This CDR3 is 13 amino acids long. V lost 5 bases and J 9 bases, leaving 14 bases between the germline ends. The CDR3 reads CATSRDGVTEQFF. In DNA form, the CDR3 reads TGTGCCACCAGCCGGGATGGGGTCACTGAGCAGTTCTTC.

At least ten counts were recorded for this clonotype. The CDR3 sequence is CASSYFGLAGAYNEQFF. In DNA form, the CDR3 reads TGTGCCAGCAGTTACTTCGGACTAGCGGGAGCATACAATGAGCAGTTCTTC. The chain joins TRBV6-5 to TRBJ2-1, with TRBD2 matching over 13 bases. Germline CDR1 is MNHEY and CDR2 is SVGAGI. The CDR3 loop spans 17 amino acids. Trimming removed 1 base from V and 4 bases from J; junction bases left unmatched: 4.

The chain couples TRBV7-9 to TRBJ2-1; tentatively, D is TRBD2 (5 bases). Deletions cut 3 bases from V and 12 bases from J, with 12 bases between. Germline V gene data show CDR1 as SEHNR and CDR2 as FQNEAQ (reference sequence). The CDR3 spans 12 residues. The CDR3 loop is CASSFRGGGQFF. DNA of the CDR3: TGTGCCAGCAGCTTCCGGGGTGGTGGGCAGTTCTTC.

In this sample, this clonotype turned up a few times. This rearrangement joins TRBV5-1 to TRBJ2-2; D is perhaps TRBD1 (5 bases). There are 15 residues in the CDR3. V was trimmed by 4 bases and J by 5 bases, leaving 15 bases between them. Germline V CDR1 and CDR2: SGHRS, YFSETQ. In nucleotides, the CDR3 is TGCGCCAGCAGCCGTGACAGCCCCAGGACCGGGGAGCTGTTTTTT. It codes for CASSRDSPRTGELFF.

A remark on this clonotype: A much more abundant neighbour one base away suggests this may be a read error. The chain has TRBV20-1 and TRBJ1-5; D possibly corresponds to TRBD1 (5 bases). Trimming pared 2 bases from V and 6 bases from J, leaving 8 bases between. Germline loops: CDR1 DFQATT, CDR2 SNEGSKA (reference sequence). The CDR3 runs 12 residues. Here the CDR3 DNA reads TGCAGTGCTAGACCGGGGCCTCAGCCCCAGCATTTT. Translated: CSARPGPQPQHF.

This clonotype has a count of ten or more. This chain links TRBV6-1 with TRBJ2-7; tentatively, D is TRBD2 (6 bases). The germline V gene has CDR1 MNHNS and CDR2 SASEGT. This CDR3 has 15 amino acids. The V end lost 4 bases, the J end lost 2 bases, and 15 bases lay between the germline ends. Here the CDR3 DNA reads TGTGCCAGCAGTGTGCCGGGACGGAGGGCCTACGAGCAGTACTTC. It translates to CASSVPGRRAYEQYF.

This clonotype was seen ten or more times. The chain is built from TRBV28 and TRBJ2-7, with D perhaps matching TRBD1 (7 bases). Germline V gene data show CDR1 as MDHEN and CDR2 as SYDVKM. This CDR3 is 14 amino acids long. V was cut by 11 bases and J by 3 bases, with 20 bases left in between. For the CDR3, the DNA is TGTGCCTTCCTCAGGGGGGCAGGGATCTACGAGCAGTACTTC. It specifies CAFLRGAGIYEQYF.

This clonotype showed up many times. This CDR3 reads CASSYSRGIGTEAFF. The CDR3 bases are TGTGCCAGCAGTTACTCGCGGGGAATCGGCACTGAAGCTTTCTTT. This chain connects TRBV6-5 to TRBJ1-1; D is unresolved. V lost 0 bases and J lost 4, with 12 bases in between. Germline V gives CDR1 MNHEY, CDR2 SVGAGI. There are 15 residues in the CDR3.

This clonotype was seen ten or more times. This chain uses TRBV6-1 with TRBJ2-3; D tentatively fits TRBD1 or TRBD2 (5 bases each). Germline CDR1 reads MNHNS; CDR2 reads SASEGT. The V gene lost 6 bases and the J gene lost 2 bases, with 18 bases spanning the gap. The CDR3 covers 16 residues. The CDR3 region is CASRGLRDRPTDTQYF. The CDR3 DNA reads TGTGCCAGCAGGGGGCTCCGGGACCGTCCCACAGATACGCAGTATTTT.

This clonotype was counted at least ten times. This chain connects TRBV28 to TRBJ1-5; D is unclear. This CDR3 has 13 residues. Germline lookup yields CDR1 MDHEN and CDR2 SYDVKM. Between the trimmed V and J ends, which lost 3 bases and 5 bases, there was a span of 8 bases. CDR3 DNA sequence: TGTGCCAGCAGTTTGATTGCGTATCAGCCCCAGCATTTT. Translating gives CASSLIAYQPQHF. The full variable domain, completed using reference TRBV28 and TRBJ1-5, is DVKVTQSSRYLVKRTGEKVFLECVQDMDHENMFWYRQDPGLGLRLIYFSYDVKMKEKGDIPEGYSVSREKKERFSLILESASTNQTSMYLCASSLIAYQPQHFGDGTRLSIL.

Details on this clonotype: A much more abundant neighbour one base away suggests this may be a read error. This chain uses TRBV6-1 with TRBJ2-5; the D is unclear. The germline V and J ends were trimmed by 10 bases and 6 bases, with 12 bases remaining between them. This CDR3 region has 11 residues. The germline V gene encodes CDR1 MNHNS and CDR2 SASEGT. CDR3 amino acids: CATVSKKTQYF. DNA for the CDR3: TGTGCCACGGTCTCTAAAAAGACCCAGTACTTC.

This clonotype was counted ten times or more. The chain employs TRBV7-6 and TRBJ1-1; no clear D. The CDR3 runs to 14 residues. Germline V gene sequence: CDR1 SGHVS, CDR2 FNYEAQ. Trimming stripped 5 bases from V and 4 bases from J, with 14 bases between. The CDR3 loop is CASSPRFAGTEAFF. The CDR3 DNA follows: TGTGCCAGCAGCCCGAGATTTGCGGGCACTGAAGCTTTCTTT.